This record concerns one TCR beta chain sequence. The sample is drawn from a study of technical replicates of blood from a few donors. The method was immunoSEQ multiplex PCR; TCRdb's version includes in-frame clones alone and lacks a portion of them. Counted here are tens of thousands of clones, roughly 94% occurring once; the ten biggest clones make up 0.2% to 0.3%. The V segment lost 2 bases and the J segment 3 bases; nucleotides outside the gene matches: 4. Germline assignment: CDR1 LGHNA and CDR2 YNFKEQ. The CDR3 loop spans 16 amino acids. The chain uses TRBV4-2 and TRBJ2-3, with 11 positions matching TRBD2. The sequenced sample consisted of T cells isolated from PBMCs. This clonotype originated in a human donor in good health. DNA for the CDR3: TGTGCCAGCAGCCAAATTAGCGGGGGGGCAACAGATACGCAGTATTTT. It specifies CASSQISGGATDTQYF.